This is a list of T cell receptor beta chains from one sample in a study of T cell changes during pregnancy in multiple sclerosis. Clones were read by immunoSEQ multiplex PCR, and TCRdb kept only the in-frame ones, dropping some. The sample includes around 100,000 clones, about 90% seen only once; the top ten take 0.75% to 0.95%. The source material was peripheral blood, sampled after pregnancy. The source of these receptors is a female donor with multiple sclerosis, enrolled in a pregnancy study. Each CDR3 is given with its conserved first and last residue. Each record gives: D gene, J gene, CDR3 length, V gene, clone size, CDR3 protein, CDR3 DNA. D genes are given only for firm matches. Only some rows state a clone size, as once, few, many or a class for expanded clones.

>-|TRBJ1-6|15|TRBV14|-
CASSQGPGVGSPLHF
TGTGCCAGCAGCCAAGGACCGGGGGTGGGTTCACCCCTCCACTTT
>TRBD2|TRBJ2-1|17|TRBV19|once
CASSINSGGARYNEQFF
TGTGCCAGTAGTATAAATAGCGGGGGGGCGCGTTACAATGAGCAGTTCTTC
>-|TRBJ1-1|17|TRBV5-1|-
CASSLMPHVFTAQEAFF
TGCGCCAGCAGCTTGATGCCTCATGTCTTCACAGCACAAGAAGCTTTCTTT
>TRBD2|TRBJ2-7|18|TRBV27|-
CASSTTSGGLRSSYEQYF
TGTGCCAGCAGTACAACTAGCGGGGGATTAAGAAGCTCCTACGAGCAGTACTTC
>TRBD2|TRBJ2-1|16|TRBV11-2|-
CASSLVLAGGNNEQFF
TGTGCCAGCAGCTTAGTACTAGCGGGAGGGAACAATGAGCAGTTCTTC
>TRBD2|TRBJ2-3|17|TRBV28|-
CASSGGLARGGTDTQYF
TGTGCCAGCAGTGGAGGACTAGCGAGGGGAGGCACAGATACGCAGTATTTT
>-|TRBJ2-5|14|TRBV4-3|-
CASSQELTKETQYF
TGCGCCAGCAGCCAAGAATTGACTAAAGAGACCCAGTACTTC
>-|TRBJ2-7|16|TRBV28|-
CASPPTGFAGSYEQYF
TGTGCCAGCCCCCCGACGGGGTTCGCGGGATCCTACGAGCAGTACTTC
>-|TRBJ1-6|15|TRBV4-1|-
CASSQVTAYNSPLHF
TGCGCCAGCAGCCAAGTAACAGCCTATAATTCACCCCTCCACTTT
>TRBD1|TRBJ2-7|15|TRBV7-9|-
CASSLTGPPAYEQYF
TGTGCCAGCAGCTTGACAGGGCCCCCCGCCTACGAGCAGTACTTC
>-|TRBJ1-1|14|TRBV7-3|-
CASSPRGMNTEAFF
TGTGCCAGCAGTCCTCGGGGAATGAACACTGAAGCTTTCTTT
>TRBD1|TRBJ1-6|15|TRBV7-2|-
CASSPGQGYNSPLHF
TGTGCCAGCAGCCCGGGACAGGGCTATAATTCACCCCTCCACTTT
>TRBD1|TRBJ2-3|13|TRBV7-3|-
CASSTHRGDTQYF
TGTGCCAGCAGCACCCACAGGGGCGATACGCAGTATTTT
>TRBD2|TRBJ2-7|14|TRBV18|-
CASSVAGGSYEQYF
TGTGCCAGCTCGGTAGCGGGAGGGTCCTACGAGCAGTACTTC
>TRBD2|TRBJ2-1|16|TRBV6-4|-
CASSPMGAGGHNEQFF
TGTGCCAGCAGTCCCATGGGGGCGGGGGGCCACAATGAGCAGTTCTTC
>TRBD2|TRBJ2-3|15|TRBV27|-
CASTQTSGMRNTQYF
TGTGCCAGCACCCAGACTAGCGGGATGAGGAATACGCAGTATTTT
>TRBD2|TRBJ2-5|17|TRBV7-2|-
CASSFWDIAGWQETQYF
TGTGCCAGCAGCTTCTGGGACATAGCGGGATGGCAAGAGACCCAGTACTTC
>TRBD1|TRBJ1-1|16|TRBV19|once
CASSARQGRGTTEAFF
TGTGCCAGTAGTGCCAGACAGGGGCGCGGGACCACTGAAGCTTTCTTT
>-|TRBJ2-5|12|TRBV30|-
CAWSRFGETQYF
TGTGCCTGGAGCCGATTCGGAGAGACCCAGTACTTC
>-|TRBJ2-7|15|TRBV11-1|-
CASSSDTVVGSEQYF
TGTGCCAGCAGCTCTGATACCGTCGTCGGTTCCGAGCAGTACTTC
>-|TRBJ1-2|13|TRBV19|-
CASSLIFNYGYTF
TGTGCCAGTAGTTTAATATTTAACTATGGCTACACCTTC